This T cell receptor beta chain emerged from a study of blood T cell repertoires in COVID-19. In its sample, this clone was seen once. The ends were cut back, 0 bases at V and 10 bases at J, with 16 bases in the middle. The CDR3 contains 14 residues. Germline CDR1 SGDLS, CDR2 YYNGEE. Assay used: immunoSEQ multiplex PCR; TCRdb lists only in-frame clones, some missing. The sample carries roughly 30,000 clones, around 90% recorded once. This sequence originates from a human donor in a cohort sampled during active COVID-19. The sample consisted of peripheral blood. The chain carries TRBV9 and TRBJ1-1; D is possibly TRBD1 (6 bases). CDR3 region: CASSVDGQGISAFF. CDR3 sequence (DNA): TGTGCCAGCAGCGTAGACGGGCAGGGGATTTCAGCTTTCTTT.